The 20 T cell receptor beta chains below all came from one sample that was sequenced in a study of T cell repertoires in cytomegalovirus infection. No cognate antigen is known for these TCRs. TCRdb used MiXCR to reprocess the reads, holding one entry per CDR3 protein. The sample holds roughly 500,000 distinct CDR3 sequences, roughly 34% seen once. Sample: cultured PBMCs, taken from culture after CMV antigen stimulation. These receptor sequences come from a human donor in good health (CMV status not recorded). Some clones in this sample may be carry-over from other donors' samples.

This clonotype appeared many times. The V call is TRBV6-1, the J call TRBJ2-7, with D tentatively TRBD1 (6 bases). The ends were cut back, 5 bases at V and 3 bases at J, with 11 bases in the middle. This CDR3 has 13 amino acids. CDR1 is MNHNS, CDR2 SASEGT, per germline. CDR3 sequence reads: CASSRDTHYEQYF. As DNA, the CDR3 is TGTGCCAGCAGTAGGGACACCCACTACGAGCAGTACTTC.

This clonotype was seen just once. V is TRBV27 and J is TRBJ2-7; TRBD1 matches 12 bases. V lost 3 bases to trimming and J lost 2 bases; unmatched junction nucleotides: 5. The germline gives CDR1 MNHEY, CDR2 SMNVEV (reference sequence). CDR3 size: 16 residues. The CDR3 region has the DNA TGTGCCAGCAGTTTGATGGGACAGGGGGCCGCCTACGAGCAGTACTTC. Translating it yields CASSLMGQGAAYEQYF.

This clonotype was found many times. This chain uses TRBV7-2 with TRBJ2-1, with 8 bases matching TRBD1. The CDR3 extends over 15 amino acids. The germline V gene has CDR1 SGHTA and CDR2 FQGNSA. With 2 bases clipped from V and 6 bases from J, the junction kept 6 bases outside the gene matches. CDR3 in amino acids: CASSLPLTGGNEQFF. The CDR3 DNA reads TGTGCCAGCAGCTTACCCCTTACAGGGGGCAATGAGCAGTTCTTC. Filled out from reference TRBV7-2 and TRBJ2-1, the complete variable domain reads GAGVSQSPSNKVTEKGKDVELRCDPISGHTALYWYRQSLGQGLEFLIYFQGNSAPDKSGLPSDRFSAERTGGSVSTLTIQRTQQEDSAVYLCASSLPLTGGNEQFFGPGTRLTVL.

A few counts support this clonotype. The chain joins TRBV20-1 to TRBJ2-5, with 8 bases matching TRBD2. This CDR3 region has 12 residues. CDR1 and CDR2 (germline): DFQATT, SNEGSKA (reference sequence). V was clipped by 3 bases and J by 5 bases; unmatched bases: 2. In nucleotides, the CDR3 is TGCAGTGCTAGTCCGGGGGGGGAGACCCAGTACTTC. Amino acid sequence: CSASPGGETQYF.

In this sample, this clonotype turned up a few times. V gene TRBV19 combines with J gene TRBJ2-4; D gene uncertain. The CDR3 loop spans 14 amino acids. CDR1 is LNHDA and CDR2 is SQIVND in the germline V gene (reference sequence). The germline V and J ends were trimmed by 3 bases and 9 bases, with 15 bases remaining between them. The CDR3 coding sequence is TGTGCCAGTAGTATCGCCAGGCGGATGAGCATTCAGTACTTC. Its protein is CASSIARRMSIQYF.

The V call is TRBV12-3 or TRBV12-4, the J call TRBJ1-2; unclear D gene. This CDR3 has 15 residues. The V end lost 1 base, the J end lost 4 bases, and 13 bases lay between the germline ends. CDR3 sequence (DNA): TGTGCCAGCAGTTTAGACGTGGGGTCGGGCTATGGCTACACCTTC. Its translation: CASSLDVGSGYGYTF.

The genes are TRBV6-5 and TRBJ1-5; perhaps TRBD1 as D (5 bases). CDR1 is MNHEY and CDR2 is SVGAGI in the germline V gene. CDR3 length: 17 residues. Trimming stripped 7 bases from V and 0 bases from J, with 19 bases between. The CDR3 reads CASTQVGGSNSNQPQHF. For the CDR3, the DNA is TGTGCCAGCACCCAGGTGGGGGGATCGAATAGCAATCAGCCCCAGCATTTT.

This clonotype has a handful of counts. The chain is built from TRBV7-9 and TRBJ1-2; D is uncertain. V was shortened by 1 base and J by 1 base, with 10 bases between the two germline ends. The CDR3 has 15 residues. CDR1 and CDR2 from the germline V gene are SEHNR and FQNEAQ (reference sequence). CDR3: CASSLGRTGNYGYTF. The CDR3 DNA reads as TGTGCCAGCAGCTTAGGTAGGACCGGTAACTATGGCTACACCTTC.

This clonotype was seen many times. The rearrangement uses TRBV10-3 and TRBJ2-1, with 9 bases that match TRBD2. V gave up 4 bases and J gave up 7 bases; unmatched junction bases: 5. The CDR3 runs 14 residues. Looked up from germline, CDR1 is ENHRY and CDR2 is SYGVKD. DNA of the CDR3: TGTGCCATCAGTGGGCTAGCGGGGATAAATGAGCAGTTCTTC. Translation: CAISGLAGINEQFF.

This clonotype appeared a few times. This sequence joins TRBV11-2 and TRBJ2-3, with 13 positions matching TRBD2. With 2 bases clipped from V and 3 bases from J, the junction kept 5 bases outside the gene matches. The CDR3 is 17 amino acids. The germline CDR1 and CDR2 sequences are SGHAT and FQNNGV. The CDR3 region has the DNA TGTGCCAGCAGCTTACGGACTAGCGGGAGTTCTACAGATACGCAGTATTTT. Its translation: CASSLRTSGSSTDTQYF.

This chain connects TRBV11-3 to TRBJ2-3; TRBD1 matches 7 bases. Germline V gene sequence: CDR1 SGHNT, CDR2 YENEEA. The CDR3 runs 22 residues. The ends lost 0 bases at V and 2 bases at J; junction bases unmatched: 23. As DNA, the CDR3 is TGTGCCAGCAGCTTAGATGGCCCCGGACAGGCCGGCCCCTTCGCCTTCACAGATACGCAGTATTTT. Amino acid sequence: CASSLDGPGQAGPFAFTDTQYF.

The chain links TRBV20-1 to TRBJ2-7; a weak D match, TRBD2 (5 bases). CDR3 size: 13 residues. V dropped 6 bases and J dropped 1 base, with 13 bases sitting between them. Germline CDR1 reads DFQATT; CDR2 reads SNEGSKA (reference sequence). The CDR3 loop reads CSAKDRESYEQYF. DNA of the CDR3: TGCAGTGCAAAGGACCGGGAATCCTACGAGCAGTACTTC.

The sample holds a few counts of this clonotype. This rearrangement joins TRBV7-6 to TRBJ1-4; no definite D call. The V end was cut by 3 bases, the J end by 8 bases, with 22 bases between. The CDR3 runs to 17 residues. The germline V gene encodes CDR1 SGHVS and CDR2 FNYEAQ. CDR3 sequence reads: CASSFAGVGYLREKLFF. CDR3 bases: TGTGCCAGCAGCTTTGCGGGTGTGGGTTACCTTCGGGAAAAACTGTTTTTT.

This chain links TRBV4-3 with TRBJ2-1; D unresolved. The germline V gene encodes CDR1 LGHNA and CDR2 YSLEER. This CDR3 has 11 residues. The germline V and J ends were trimmed by 3 bases and 7 bases, with 4 bases remaining between them. The DNA of the CDR3 is TGCGCCAGCAGCCATCGTAATGAGCAGTTCTTC. It specifies CASSHRNEQFF.

The V gene is TRBV4-2, the J gene TRBJ2-5; no definite D call. V gave up 0 bases and J gave up 5 bases, with 4 bases separating them. Germline loops: CDR1 LGHNA, CDR2 YNFKEQ. The CDR3 runs 12 residues. CDR3 sequence: CASSQDRETQYF. CDR3 in DNA: TGTGCCAGCAGCCAAGACAGGGAGACCCAGTACTTC.

This clonotype was observed at least ten times. The chain joins TRBV6-2 or TRBV6-3 to TRBJ2-7; D ambiguous. V was cut by 2 bases and J by 1 base, with 3 bases left in between. The CDR3 extends over 12 amino acids. Germline V lookup: CDR1 MNHEY, CDR2 SVGEGT. CDR3 bases: TGTGCCAGCAGTTACCGATCCTACGAGCAGTACTTC. It yields the protein CASSYRSYEQYF.

This clonotype was picked up a small number of times. The J gene is TRBJ2-7, the V gene TRBV6-2 or TRBV6-3; the D is unclear. V lost 0 bases and J lost 0, with 12 bases in between. The length of the CDR3 is 16 residues. Germline V gene lookup returns CDR1 MNHEY and CDR2 SVGEGT. Here the CDR3 reads CASSYSLHNDSYEQYV. DNA for the CDR3: TGTGCCAGCAGTTACTCGTTACACAATGACTCCTACGAGCAGTACGTC.

This clonotype was found a few times. This chain links TRBV12-3 or TRBV12-4 with TRBJ1-2; a weak D match, TRBD1 (5 bases). The germline V and J ends were trimmed by 5 bases and 1 base, with 11 bases remaining between them. This CDR3 contains 14 residues. The CDR3 bases are TGTGCCAGCAGTGGCGGGACGAATAACTATGGCTACACCTTC. Translating gives CASSGGTNNYGYTF.

Worth noting for this clonotype: The conserved phenylalanine or tryptophan normally closing the CDR3 is absent here, so this likely arose from a read error. This rearrangement joins TRBV2 to TRBJ2-1; unclear D gene. The CDR3 covers 14 residues. Trimming took 8 bases from V and 10 from J, leaving 21 bases between them. CDR1 SNHLY and CDR2 FYNNEI come from the germline V gene. The CDR3 reads CASLCAQSSGEQFC. Here the CDR3 DNA reads TGTGCCAGCCTTTGTGCACAGTCCTCTGGGGAGCAGTTCTGC.

The chain's CDR3 is CASKADGSYEQYF. The DNA of the CDR3 is TGTGCCAGCAAGGCGGACGGATCCTACGAGCAGTACTTC. The chain employs TRBV2 and TRBJ2-7; D call uncertain. This CDR3 has 13 residues. Trimming removed 7 bases at V and 1 base at J, with 11 bases between. Germline V lookup: CDR1 SNHLY, CDR2 FYNNEI.